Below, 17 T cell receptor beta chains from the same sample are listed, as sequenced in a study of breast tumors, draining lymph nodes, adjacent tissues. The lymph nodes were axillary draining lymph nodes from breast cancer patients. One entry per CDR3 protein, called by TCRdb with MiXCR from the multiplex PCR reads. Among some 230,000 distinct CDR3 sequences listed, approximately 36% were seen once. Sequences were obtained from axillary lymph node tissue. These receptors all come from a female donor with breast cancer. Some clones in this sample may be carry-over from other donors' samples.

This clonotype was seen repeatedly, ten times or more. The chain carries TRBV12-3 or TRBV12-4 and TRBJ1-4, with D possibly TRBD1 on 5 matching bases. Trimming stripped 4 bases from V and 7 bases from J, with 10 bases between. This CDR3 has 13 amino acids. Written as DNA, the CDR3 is TGTGCCAGCAGTTGGGGAGGGGTTGAAAAACTGTTTTTT. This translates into CASSWGGVEKLFF.

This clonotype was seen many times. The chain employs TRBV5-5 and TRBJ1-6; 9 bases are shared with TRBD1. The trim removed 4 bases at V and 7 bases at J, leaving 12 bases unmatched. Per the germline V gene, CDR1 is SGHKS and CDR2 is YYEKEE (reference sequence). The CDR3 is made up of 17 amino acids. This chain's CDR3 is CASSATGGASRNSPLHF. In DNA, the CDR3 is TGTGCCAGCAGCGCCACAGGGGGCGCATCTAGGAATTCACCCCTCCACTTT.

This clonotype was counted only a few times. The DNA of the CDR3 is TGTGCCAGTAGTATCCGGCAGGGCGGAGAGACCCAGTACTTC. Translating it yields CASSIRQGGETQYF. This sequence joins TRBV19 and TRBJ2-5, with D possibly being TRBD1 (5 bases). Trimming stripped 3 bases from V and 4 bases from J, with 12 bases between. The CDR3 runs to 14 residues. The germline gives CDR1 LNHDA, CDR2 SQIVND (reference sequence).

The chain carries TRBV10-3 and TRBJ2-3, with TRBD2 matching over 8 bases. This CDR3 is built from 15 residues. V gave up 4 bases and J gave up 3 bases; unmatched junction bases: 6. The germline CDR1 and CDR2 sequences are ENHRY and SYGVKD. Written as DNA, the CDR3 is TGTGCCATCAGTGGGGGCAGCGGGAGAACAGATACGCAGTATTTT. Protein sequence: CAISGGSGRTDTQYF.

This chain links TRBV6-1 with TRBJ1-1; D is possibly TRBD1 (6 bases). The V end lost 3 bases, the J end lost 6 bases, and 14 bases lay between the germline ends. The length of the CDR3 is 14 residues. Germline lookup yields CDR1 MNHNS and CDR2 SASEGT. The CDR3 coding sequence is TGTGCCAGCAGTGAGATGACAGGAAGGGCTGAAGCTTTCTTT. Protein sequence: CASSEMTGRAEAFF.

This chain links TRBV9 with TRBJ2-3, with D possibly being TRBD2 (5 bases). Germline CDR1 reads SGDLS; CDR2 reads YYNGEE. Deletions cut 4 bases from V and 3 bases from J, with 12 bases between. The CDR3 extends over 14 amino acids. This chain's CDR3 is CASSFSPGTDTQYF. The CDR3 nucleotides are TGTGCCAGCAGCTTCAGTCCGGGGACAGATACGCAGTATTTT.

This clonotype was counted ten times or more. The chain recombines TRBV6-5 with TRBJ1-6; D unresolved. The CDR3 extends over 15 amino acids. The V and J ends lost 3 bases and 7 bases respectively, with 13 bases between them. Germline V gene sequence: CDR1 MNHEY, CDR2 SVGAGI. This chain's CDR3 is CASSYLGLENSPLHF. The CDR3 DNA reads TGTGCCAGCAGTTATTTGGGGTTAGAGAATTCACCCCTCCACTTT.

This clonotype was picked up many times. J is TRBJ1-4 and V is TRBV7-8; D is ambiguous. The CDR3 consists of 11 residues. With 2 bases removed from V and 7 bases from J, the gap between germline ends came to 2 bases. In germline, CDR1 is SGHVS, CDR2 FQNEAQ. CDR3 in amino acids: CASSLSEKLFF. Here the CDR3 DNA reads TGTGCCAGCAGCTTATCTGAAAAACTGTTTTTT. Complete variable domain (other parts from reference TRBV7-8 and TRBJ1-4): GAGVSQSPRYKVAKRGQDVALRCDPISGHVSLFWYQQALGQGPEFLTYFQNEAQLDKSGLPSDRFFAERPEGSVSTLKIQRTQQEDSAVYLCASSLSEKLFFGSGTQLSVL.

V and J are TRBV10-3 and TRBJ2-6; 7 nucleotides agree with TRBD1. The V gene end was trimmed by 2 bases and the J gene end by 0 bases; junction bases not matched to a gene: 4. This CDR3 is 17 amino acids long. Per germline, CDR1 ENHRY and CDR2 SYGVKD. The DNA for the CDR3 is TGTGCCATCAGTGAGGGAACAGGGGTCTCTGGGGCCAACGTCCTGACTTTC. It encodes CAISEGTGVSGANVLTF.

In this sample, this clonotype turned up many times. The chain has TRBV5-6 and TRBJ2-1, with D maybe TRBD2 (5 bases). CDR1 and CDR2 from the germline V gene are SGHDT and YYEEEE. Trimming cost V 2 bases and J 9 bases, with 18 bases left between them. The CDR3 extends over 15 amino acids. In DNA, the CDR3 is TGTGCCAGCAGCTTTTGGAGTCTCACAGAGGGTGAGCAGTTCTTC. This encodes CASSFWSLTEGEQFF.

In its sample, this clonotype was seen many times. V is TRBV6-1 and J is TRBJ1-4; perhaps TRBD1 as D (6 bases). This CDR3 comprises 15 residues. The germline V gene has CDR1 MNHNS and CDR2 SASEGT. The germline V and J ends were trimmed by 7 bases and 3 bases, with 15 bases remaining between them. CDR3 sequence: CASIDRGLANEKLFF. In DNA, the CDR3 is TGTGCCAGCATAGATCGGGGGCTTGCTAATGAAAAACTGTTTTTT.

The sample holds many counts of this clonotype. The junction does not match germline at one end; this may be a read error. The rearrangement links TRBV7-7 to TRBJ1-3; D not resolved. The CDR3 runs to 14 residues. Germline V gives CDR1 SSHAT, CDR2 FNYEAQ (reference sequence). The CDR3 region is CASSPEASGNTIYF. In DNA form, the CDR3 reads TGTGCTAGCAGCCCCGAGGCCTCTGGAAACACCATATATTTT. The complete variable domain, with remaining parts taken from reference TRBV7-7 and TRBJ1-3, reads GAGVSQSPRYKVTKRGQDVTLRCDPISSHATLYWYQQALGQGPEFLTYFNYEAQPDKSGLPSDRFSAERPEGSISTLTIQRTEQRDSAMYRCASSPEASGNTIYFGEGSWLTVV.

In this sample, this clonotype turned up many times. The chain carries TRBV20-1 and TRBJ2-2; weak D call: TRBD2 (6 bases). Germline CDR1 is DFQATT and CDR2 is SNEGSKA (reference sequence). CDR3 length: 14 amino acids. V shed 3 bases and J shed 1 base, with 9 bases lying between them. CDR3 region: CSASGSGNTGELFF. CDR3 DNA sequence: TGCAGTGCTAGTGGTAGCGGGAACACCGGGGAGCTGTTTTTT.

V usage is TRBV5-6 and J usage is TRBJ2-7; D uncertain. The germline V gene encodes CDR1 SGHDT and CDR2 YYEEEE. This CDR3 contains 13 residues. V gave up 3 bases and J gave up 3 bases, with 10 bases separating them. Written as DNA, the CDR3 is TGTGCCAGCAGCTCAGACTTAATCTACGAGCAGTACTTC. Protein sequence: CASSSDLIYEQYF.

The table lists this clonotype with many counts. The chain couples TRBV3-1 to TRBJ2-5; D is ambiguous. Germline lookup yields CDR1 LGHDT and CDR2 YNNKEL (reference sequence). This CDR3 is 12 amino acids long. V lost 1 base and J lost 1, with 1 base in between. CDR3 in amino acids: CASSQGQETQYF. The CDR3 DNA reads TGTGCCAGCAGCCAAGGCCAAGAGACCCAGTACTTC.

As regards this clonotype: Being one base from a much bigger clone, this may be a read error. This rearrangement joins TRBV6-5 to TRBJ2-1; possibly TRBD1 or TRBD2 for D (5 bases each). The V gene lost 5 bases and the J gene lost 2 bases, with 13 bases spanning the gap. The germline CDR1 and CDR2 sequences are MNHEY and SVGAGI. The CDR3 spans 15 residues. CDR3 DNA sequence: TGTGCCAGCAGTCACGGGGACCTAACCTACAATGAGCAGTTCTTC. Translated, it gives CASSHGDLTYNEQFF.

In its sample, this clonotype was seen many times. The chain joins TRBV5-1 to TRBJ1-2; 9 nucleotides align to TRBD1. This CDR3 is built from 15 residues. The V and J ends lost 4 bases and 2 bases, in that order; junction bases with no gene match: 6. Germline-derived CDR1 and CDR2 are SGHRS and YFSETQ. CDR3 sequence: CASSRSGTGNYGYTF. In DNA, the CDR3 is TGCGCCAGCAGCCGGTCCGGGACAGGGAACTATGGCTACACCTTC.